This T cell receptor beta chain comes out of a study of CD8+CD57+ T cells in acquired aplastic anemia. On the study more broadly: The mean DNA yield obtained from sorted CD4+ and CD8+ cells came to approximately 3 ug. Findings and caveats of the study: The study found no significant CD8+ Simpson's diversity difference between patients and controls.

The study profiled TCR beta VDJ and CDR3 using genomic DNA as template. TCRdb redid the calling of the reads with MiXCR, one entry per CDR3 protein. The profile shows about 150,000 distinct CDR3 sequences, roughly 54% of them singletons. By flow cytometry, patients selected for sequencing had shown an expansion of CD8+CD57+ cells. Everyone among the patients had severe acquired aplastic anemia. J was trimmed by 5 bases and V by 0 bases; bases with no gene match: 9. CDR1 and CDR2 from the germline V gene are KGHDR and SFDVKD. The CDR3 runs 18 residues. Comments on this clonotype: Antigen specificity is unknown.

The sequencing input was sorted CD4+, CD8+, or CD8+CD57+ T cells (not recorded which) from PBMCs. The clonotype was recovered from a human donor with aplastic anemia. The rearrangement links TRBV24-1 to TRBJ2-2, with 9 bases that match TRBD1. The CDR3 loop is CATSDLGSWGTGTGELFF. Here the CDR3 DNA reads TGTGCCACCAGTGATTTGGGGAGTTGGGGGACAGGGACCGGGGAGCTGTTTTTT.